Listed below are T cell receptor beta chains from one sample, sequenced in a study of human T cells and chemical hapten exposure. TCRdb redid the calling of the RACE reads with MiXCR, one entry per CDR3 protein. The sample contains some 340,000 distinct CDR3 sequences, 6% to 8.5% of which appear only once. This sample comprised whole blood, obtained in connection with sensitization to the hapten diphenylcyclopropenone (DPC). These receptors were obtained from a woman aged 18-29 years with alopecia areata. Some clones in this sample may be carry-over from other donors' samples. Both conserved end residues are part of each CDR3. The order of the fields is clone size, V gene, D gene, J gene, CDR3 protein, CDR3 DNA. D genes are given only for firm matches. Only part of the rows carry a size: once, few, many, or a class if the clone is expanded.

many	TRBV7-9	NA	TRBJ2-2	CASSSTGTGTGELFF	TGTGCCAGCAGCTCAACCGGGACGGGGACCGGGGAGCTGTTTTTT
few	TRBV6-2/TRBV6-3	NA	TRBJ2-3	CASSPGHTQYF	TGTGCCAGCAGTCCGGGGCATACGCAGTATTTT
few	TRBV6-5	NA	TRBJ1-2	CASSYSGSGGGIYGYTF	TGTGCCAGCAGTTACTCAGGGTCCGGAGGGGGGATCTATGGCTACACCTTC
many	TRBV3-1	NA	TRBJ2-5	CASSDGGQETQYF	TGTGCCAGCAGCGATGGCGGACAAGAGACCCAGTACTTC
NA	TRBV7-2	NA	TRBJ1-5	CASSLQTGSNQPQHF	TGTGCCAGCAGCCTCCAGACAGGTAGCAATCAGCCCCAGCATTTT
many	TRBV5-6	NA	TRBJ1-1	CASSLPGSNTEAFF	TGTGCCAGCAGCCTGCCGGGATCGAACACTGAAGCTTTCTTT
NA	TRBV20-1	NA	TRBJ2-7	CSARAGGRDYEQYF	TGCAGTGCTAGAGCCGGGGGCAGGGACTACGAGCAGTACTTC
NA	TRBV20-1	NA	TRBJ2-7	CSRYGFHSYEQYF	TGCAGTCGTTACGGATTCCACTCCTACGAGCAGTACTTC
many	TRBV7-2	TRBD2	TRBJ2-3	CASSLSLSGGANTQYF	TGTGCCAGCAGCTTAAGTCTTAGCGGGGGGGCGAATACGCAGTATTTT
NA	TRBV24-1	NA	TRBJ1-2	CATSDPGRGVGYTF	TGTGCCACCAGTGACCCGGGCCGGGGAGTTGGCTACACCTTC